This T cell receptor beta chain was obtained from a study of cytomegalovirus exposure and HLA in healthy donors. The wider study: A later analysis reported the 90 to 150 validation repertoires used the same platform as the approximately 700 first-cohort repertoires. General study findings and limits: Within the approximately 120 validation repertoires, first-cohort TCR clusters tended to co-occur, according to a later analysis. Rare TCR sequences dominated, though some public TCRs recurred in many donors.

Profiled with immunoSEQ multiplex PCR; TCRdb holds only in-frame clones, not every one. There are 150,000 to 200,000 clones in the sample; about 86% occur only once, and around 2.8% lies in the top ten. As to this clone: Its antigen is unidentified.

The CDR3 runs 13 residues. In germline, CDR1 is SGDLS, CDR2 YYNGEE. The ends were cut back, 0 bases at V and 9 bases at J, with 12 bases in the middle. The rearrangement uses TRBV9 and TRBJ1-2; weak D call: TRBD1 (6 bases). Sample: PBMCs. The TCR sequence derives from a woman between 18 and 29 years old in good health and CMV-seropositive. CDR3 bases: TGTGCCAGCAGCGTAGGGGGGCTTTTAAGCTACACCTTC. It encodes CASSVGGLLSYTF.